This T cell receptor beta chain stems from a study of somatic mutations in cytotoxic T cells in rheumatoid arthritis (dated by TCRdb to the late 2010s). Turning to the overall study: Peripheral blood (30 ml EDTA) was collected from patients immediately after diagnosis and before any treatment began. Some T-cell populations stained with V beta antibodies were sorted by flow on a FACSAria II or Sony SH800 to nearly 100% purity, with sorted V beta1+ cells additionally subjected to TCRB sequencing. In newly diagnosed rheumatoid arthritis without treatment, the study examined if expanded CD8+ T-cell clones harbor somatic mutations, relying on TCRB deep sequencing to characterize clonality. For 60 to 80 rheumatoid arthritis patients and some 20 healthy controls, TCRB deep sequencing was carried out. Patients and controls did not essentially differ in median age, which was nearly identical between the groups. What the authors observed across the whole study: In about an eighth of the 65 patients, more than 20% of CD8+ cells belonged to the largest CD8+ clone, while several identical CD8+ TCRB sequences were shared between blood and synovial fluid. CD8+ clonality increased with age in patients (Spearman r ≈ 0.49) but not in healthy controls. The expanded CD8+ clones had unknown antigen targets, and not appearing in virus-specific databases did not rule out that they were virus-specific. The slight underrepresentation of TRBV07 in patients was not corrected for multiple comparisons. There was no significant difference in CD8+ T-cell clonality between rheumatoid arthritis patients and age-matched healthy controls.

A note on this clone: The clone's antigen remains unknown. Base quality data are lacking; no much larger clone is found one base away.

Genomic DNA underwent TCRB CDR3 sequencing using the immunoSEQ assay. Processing in the source paper ran as follows. Only a few patient CD8+ clones larger than 1% matched published virus-specific TCRB sequences when compared against them. Only productive TCRB rearrangements were included in the analyses. A clone was defined by a unique TCRB CDR3 sequence, and clonality was computed as a productive clonality index based on Shannon entropy. Repertoire overlap between two samples was calculated from the template counts of each clone relative to total templates per sample. V-gene usage from TCRB sequencing and V-gene usage measured by flow cytometry were correlated (Spearman r of approximately 0.62). What TCRdb holds here is the immuneACCESS table cut down to in-frame rearrangements. Part of the clones is not present; checked against another copy, under half of the missing clones reflect an unresolved V gene, and the others are unexplained. Clone size and V and J calls were adopted from that table, with D and trimming inferred from the DNA. Across this sample there are approximately 18,000 clones, with 70% to 80% seen only once. The ten largest make up about 5.1% of the sample.

There are 14 amino acids in the CDR3, from cysteine to phenylalanine inclusive. Just the 42-base CDR3 DNA is kept, in frame starting at base 1. Relative to germline, V is missing 4 bases and J is missing 9 bases, with 4 bases of the junction outside any gene match. CDR1 is given as PRHDT and CDR2 as FYEKMQ, both from the germline V gene (reference sequence). Flow cytometry confirmed the purity of CD4+ and CD8+ cells that had been isolated by positive magnetic bead selection on an AutoMACS. Initial screening for clonal expansions relied on flow cytometry with a TCR V beta antibody panel, after which sorted CD8+ fractions underwent TCRB deep sequencing for characterization. Isolation of peripheral blood mononuclear cells was done through Ficoll-Paque PLUS density gradient separation. Nucleospin Tissue or Tissue XS kits were used to extract DNA from CD4-enriched, CD8-enriched or PBMC samples, and a Qubit 2.0 fluorometer was used for quantification.

The chain couples TRBV13 to TRBJ1-6; TRBD1 fits 9 bases in the junction. Material: CD8+ T cells sorted from blood. The receptor's source is an adult with rheumatoid arthritis. The nucleotide sequence is given as TGTGCCAGCAGCTCCCGGGACAGGGTTTCACCCCTCCACTTT. Its protein reads: CASSSRDRVSPLHF.